Included here is one T cell receptor (beta chain) sequence, with context. Its specific antigen is unknown. Qualities for individual bases were not recorded, and no much larger clone is one base off. Collaborating institutions collected whole blood in K2EDTA tubes following their own protocols. Collaborator samples were shipped for TCRbeta analysis as frozen whole blood, isolated PBMCs, or DNA extracted from either sample type. The CDR3, from cysteine to phenylalanine, totals 14 residues. Left in the record is the CDR3 DNA by itself, 42 bases read in frame from the first base. Trimming at the junction amounts to 4 bases on V and 2 bases on J, and the germline ends lie 11 bases apart. Reading the germline V gene gives CDR1 LGHNA and CDR2 YSLEER. The data are from a study of blood T cell repertoires in COVID-19 (dated by TCRdb to the early 2020s). A note on the overall study: Samples covering the acute and convalescent phases of COVID-19 were provided by collaborators in the United States, Italy and Spain. The sample metadata nearly always contained a de-identified subject ID, COVID-19 status, age in years and sex. The repertoires were made available in a free public database intended to serve as a resource for research on the immune response to SARS-CoV-2. HLA class I and class II types, where available, came from metadata supplied by the sample provider rather than from assay-based typing. The samples were drawn from the first 160 participants of the ongoing ImmuneRACE study and from about 1,200 subjects provided by 6 global collaborators. The prospective study material was composed of cDNA or gDNA derived from T cells, B-cell-depleted T cells, or PBMCs. Deeply sampled blood TCRbeta repertoires from subjects exposed to, actively infected with, or recovered from COVID-19 were included in the dataset.

Broader findings and caveats from the paper: The quantity of clinical and demographic metadata differed by source and by participant and was supplied without curation.

TCRbeta CDR3 regions were amplified from genomic DNA using the immunoSEQ Assay, a bias-controlled multiplex PCR. Under the source paper's analysis protocol: The number of nucleated cells in each sample was estimated by amplification of reference gene primers within the assay. Sequence reads were collapsed and filtered to measure the absolute abundance of every unique TCRbeta CDR3 rearrangement. For each sample, productive Simpson clonality was calculated as the square root of Simpson's diversity index across productive rearrangements. The table comes from immuneACCESS by way of TCRdb, which keeps in-frame sequences with V and J called. Part of the clones is missing from these tables; in studies checked, under half for an unresolved V gene and the rest for unknown reasons. The V and J calls and clone size come from that table; D and trimming were worked out from the DNA. For this sample the table gives approximately 41,000 clones, of which about 89% were detected only once. In total, the top ten clones hold 20% to 25% of the sample.

Sequences were obtained from peripheral blood. This clonotype was sampled from a man aged 45-60 years with active COVID-19. The V gene is TRBV4-3 and the J gene is TRBJ1-1; the D segment cannot be called with confidence. At the DNA level, the sequence is TGCGCCAGCAGCCTCCTCGCGGGTAACACTGAAGCTTTCTTT. Translated, it reads CASSLLAGNTEAFF.